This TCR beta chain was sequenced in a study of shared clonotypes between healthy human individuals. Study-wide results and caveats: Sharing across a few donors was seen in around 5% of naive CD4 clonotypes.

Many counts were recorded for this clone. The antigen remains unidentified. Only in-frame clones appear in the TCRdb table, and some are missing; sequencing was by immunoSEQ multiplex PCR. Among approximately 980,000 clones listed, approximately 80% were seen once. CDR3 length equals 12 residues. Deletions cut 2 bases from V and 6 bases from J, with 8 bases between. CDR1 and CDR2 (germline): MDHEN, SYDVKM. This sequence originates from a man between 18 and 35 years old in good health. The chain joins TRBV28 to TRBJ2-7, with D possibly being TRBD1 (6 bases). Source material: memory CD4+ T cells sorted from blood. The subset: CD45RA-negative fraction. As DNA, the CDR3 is TGTGCCAGCAGTTTACAGGGGTTCGAGCAGTACTTC. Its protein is CASSLQGFEQYF.